A single sample gave rise to the 15 T cell receptor beta chains below, sequenced in a study of blood T cell repertoires in COVID-19. Libraries were prepared by immunoSEQ multiplex PCR; TCRdb keeps only in-frame clonotypes and omits some of them. The table lists a few hundred thousand clones, approximately 86% of them singletons, with roughly 3% in the top ten. Sample: peripheral blood. These receptor sequences come from a woman between 18 and 29 years old with acute or convalescent COVID-19.

The rearrangement links TRBV14 to TRBJ2-3, with TRBD1 identical over 8 bases. The junction had 1 base not matched to a gene; V was cut back by 2 bases and J by 3 bases. Germline-derived CDR1 and CDR2 are SGHDN and FVKESK. The CDR3 has 14 residues. The CDR3 region has the DNA TGTGCCAGCAGCCAACGGACAGGGACAGATACGCAGTATTTT. It is translated as CASSQRTGTDTQYF. Filled out from reference TRBV14 and TRBJ2-3, the complete variable domain reads EAGVTQFPSHSVIEKGQTVTLRCDPISGHDNLYWYRRVMGKEIKFLLHFVKESKQDESGMPNNRFLAERTGGTYSTLKVQPAELEDSGVYFCASSQRTGTDTQYFGPGTRLTVL.

V usage is TRBV7-9 and J usage is TRBJ2-3, with a tentative D call TRBD2 (6 bases). The CDR3 sequence is 15 residues long. Per the germline V gene, CDR1 is SEHNR and CDR2 is FQNEAQ (reference sequence). V lost 1 base and J 3 bases, leaving 11 bases between the germline ends. CDR3 DNA sequence: TGTGCCAGCAGCTTAGGGCTCGGGGGTACAGATACGCAGTATTTT. Its protein product is CASSLGLGGTDTQYF.

This clone was detected only a few times. The rearrangement links TRBV5-1 to TRBJ2-3; 7 bases line up with TRBD2. Losses at the gene ends were 0 bases for V and 2 bases for J; bases not matched to a gene: 6. Germline-derived CDR1 and CDR2 are SGHRS and YFSETQ. There are 16 residues in the CDR3. The CDR3 DNA follows: TGCGCCAGCAGCTTGGCCAGTCTAGCGGCCACAGATACGCAGTATTTT. This translates into CASSLASLAATDTQYF.

The V and J genes are TRBV28 and TRBJ2-1, with D possibly TRBD1 on 5 matching bases. Germline CDR1 is MDHEN and CDR2 is SYDVKM. Trimming stripped 6 bases from V and 4 bases from J, with 16 bases between. This CDR3 contains 15 residues. This CDR3 is CASRLNLRGYNEQFF. The CDR3 nucleotides are TGTGCCAGCAGGCTAAATCTAAGGGGTTACAATGAGCAGTTCTTC.

The chain combines TRBV18 with TRBJ2-2; a possible D gene is TRBD1 (5 bases). CDR1 is KGHSH and CDR2 is LQKENI in the germline V gene. The CDR3 is 16 residues long. V was trimmed by 0 bases and J by 4 bases, leaving 12 bases between them. This CDR3 reads CASSPPGREGTGELFF. The CDR3 DNA reads as TGTGCCAGCTCACCACCCGGCAGGGAAGGCACCGGGGAGCTGTTTTTT.

The rearrangement joins TRBV6-5 to TRBJ1-6; D unresolved. There are 12 residues in the CDR3. Per the germline V gene, CDR1 is MNHEY and CDR2 is SVGAGI. V lost 7 bases to trimming and J lost 7 bases, with 8 bases between them. CDR3 in amino acids: CASIGNNSPLHF. CDR3 sequence (DNA): TGTGCCAGCATTGGCAACAATTCACCCCTCCACTTT.

The chain is built from TRBV6-7 and TRBJ1-4; 8 bases align to TRBD1. TRBV6-7 is an open reading frame, and its role is uncertain. The CDR3 is 13 amino acids. J lost 7 bases, V lost 9 bases, and 7 bases had no gene match. The CDR3 loop is CARRDRSSEKLFF. CDR3 DNA sequence: TGTGCCAGGCGGGACAGGTCATCTGAAAAACTGTTTTTT.

The chain joins TRBV10-3 to TRBJ1-2; D unclear. CDR1 and CDR2 (germline): ENHRY, SYGVKD. The CDR3 totals 12 residues. The ends were cut back, 2 bases at V and 6 bases at J, with 7 bases in the middle. The DNA of the CDR3 is TGTGCCATCAGTGAGCTGGGAGATGGCTACACCTTC. Translation: CAISELGDGYTF.

The chain links TRBV2 to TRBJ1-3, with D hard to call. The CDR3 loop spans 16 amino acids. Per germline, CDR1 SNHLY and CDR2 FYNNEI. V lost 0 bases and J 0 bases, leaving 9 bases between the germline ends. The CDR3 loop is CASSEALTLSGNTIYF. For the CDR3, the DNA is TGTGCCAGCAGTGAAGCGCTGACACTCTCTGGAAACACCATATATTTT. The full variable domain, in which reference TRBV2 and TRBJ1-3 provide the parts outside the CDR3, is EPEVTQTPSHQVTQMGQEVILRCVPISNHLYFYWYRQILGQKVEFLVSFYNNEISEKSEIFDDQFSVERPDGSNFTLKIRSTKLEDSAMYFCASSEALTLSGNTIYFGEGSWLTVV.

This chain joins TRBV19 and TRBJ2-2; the match to TRBD2 covers 16 bases. CDR1 and CDR2 (germline): LNHDA, SQIVND (reference sequence). The CDR3 sequence is 16 residues long. Trimming cost V 8 bases and J 5 bases; bases outside gene matches: 5. The CDR3 DNA reads as TGTGCCAGTCGAGCGGGACTAGCGGGAGGGACCGGGGAGCTGTTTTTT. This gives the protein CASRAGLAGGTGELFF. Complete variable domain (other parts from reference TRBV19 and TRBJ2-2): DGGITQSPKYLFRKEGQNVTLSCEQNLNHDAMYWYRQDPGQGLRLIYYSQIVNDFQKGDIAEGYSVSREKKESFPLTVTSAQKNPTAFYLCASRAGLAGGTGELFFGEGSRLTVL.

The chain employs TRBV28 and TRBJ1-4, with 9 bases matching TRBD1. The germline CDR1 and CDR2 sequences are MDHEN and SYDVKM. Germline trimming cut 1 base from V and 8 bases from J; bases unmatched to any gene: 5. CDR3 length equals 15 residues. The CDR3 loop reads CASSLSGQGEEKLFF. Written as DNA, the CDR3 is TGTGCCAGCAGTTTATCGGGACAGGGCGAGGAAAAACTGTTTTTT.

The chain links TRBV7-2 to TRBJ2-7; 8 nucleotides line up with TRBD1. CDR1 is SGHTA and CDR2 is FQGNSA in the germline V gene. The V segment lost 5 bases and the J segment 3 bases; nucleotides outside the gene matches: 3. This CDR3 has 13 residues. The CDR3 DNA reads as TGTGCCAGCAGCCCGGACAGGGTCTACGAGCAGTACTTC. Its protein is CASSPDRVYEQYF.

This chain links TRBV9 with TRBJ1-4; D gene uncertain. V gave up 0 bases and J gave up 1 base, with 10 bases separating them. The length of the CDR3 is 16 residues. CDR1 and CDR2 from the germline V gene are SGDLS and YYNGEE. The DNA of the CDR3 is TGTGCCAGCAGCGTAGGCAGTTTTCGAACTAATGAAAAACTGTTTTTT. Residues: CASSVGSFRTNEKLFF.

The rearrangement links TRBV3-1 (or the pseudogene TRBV3-2) to TRBJ2-7, with D possibly TRBD1 on 7 matching bases. From germline, CDR1 is LGHDT and CDR2 YNNKEL (reference sequence). The CDR3 contains 14 residues. V lost 4 bases to trimming and J lost 7 bases, with 17 bases between them. CDR3 sequence reads: CASSPPQGGGEQYF. CDR3 nucleotides: TGTGCCAGCAGCCCCCCTCAGGGGGGAGGTGAGCAGTACTTC.

The rearrangement joins TRBV13 to TRBJ1-1; 10 nucleotides line up with TRBD1. The CDR3 runs to 16 residues. Germline V gene sequence: CDR1 PRHDT, CDR2 FYEKMQ (reference sequence). Germline trimming cut 5 bases from V and 5 bases from J; bases unmatched to any gene: 11. The CDR3 nucleotides read TGTGCCAGCAGCCGGGACAGGGGCTTGAAAGGTACTGAAGCTTTCTTT. This sequence encodes CASSRDRGLKGTEAFF.